The 6 T cell receptor beta chains in this list originate from one sample, sequenced in a study of beta chain features in type 1 diabetes. Sequencing targeted expressed TCRB transcripts, as all isolated RNA had been reverse transcribed. Libraries were prepared by immunoSEQ multiplex PCR; TCRdb keeps only in-frame clonotypes and omits some of them. Among over 500,000 clones listed, 15% to 18% were seen once. The sample taken for sequencing was naive CD4+ T cells from blood. All receptors derive from a man younger than 35 in good health.

The rearrangement links TRBV10-3 to TRBJ1-4, with TRBD1 as a possible D gene (6 bases). This CDR3 is 11 amino acids long. Per the germline V gene, CDR1 is ENHRY and CDR2 is SYGVKD. The V gene lost 6 bases and the J gene lost 8 bases, with 7 bases spanning the gap. CDR3 in DNA: TGTGCCATCAGCACAGGGGAAAAACTGTTTTTT. Its translation is CAISTGEKLFF.

CDR3 nucleotide sequence: TGTGCCACCAGCAGAGAGCGGTCTGGCACAGATACGCAGTATTTT. Its translation: CATSRERSGTDTQYF. The chain couples TRBV15 to TRBJ2-3; D gene ambiguous. Germline V gene sequence: CDR1 LNHNV, CDR2 YYDKDF (reference sequence). The V end lost 0 bases, the J end lost 1 base, and 8 bases lay between the germline ends. The CDR3 extends over 15 amino acids.

This chain joins TRBV14 and TRBJ1-1; D is perhaps TRBD1 (5 bases). V lost 4 bases and J 3 bases, leaving 21 bases between the germline ends. Germline V gene lookup returns CDR1 SGHDN and CDR2 FVKESK. The CDR3 is made up of 17 amino acids. The CDR3 sequence: CASSPHPFRQSYTEAFF. The CDR3 DNA reads TGTGCCAGCAGCCCGCATCCCTTCCGACAGAGCTACACTGAAGCTTTCTTT. Full variable domain (outside the CDR3, taken from reference TRBV14 and TRBJ1-1): EAGVTQFPSHSVIEKGQTVTLRCDPISGHDNLYWYRRVMGKEIKFLLHFVKESKQDESGMPNNRFLAERTGGTYSTLKVQPAELEDSGVYFCASSPHPFRQSYTEAFFGQGTRLTVV.

V is TRBV9 and J is TRBJ1-6; D remains unclear. The germline V gene has CDR1 SGDLS and CDR2 YYNGEE. V was pared by 0 bases and J by 7 bases, with 5 bases between. The CDR3 is 13 amino acids. CDR3 amino acids: CASSVVGNSPLHF. The CDR3, as DNA: TGTGCCAGCAGCGTAGTCGGAAATTCACCCCTCCACTTT.

This clone was counted a few times. The chain is built from TRBV5-4 and TRBJ2-1; 7 bases align to TRBD1. V dropped 3 bases and J dropped 6; count of bases not matched to a gene: 6. The CDR3 has 14 residues. Germline V gene sequence: CDR1 SGHNT, CDR2 YYREEE (reference sequence). CDR3 nucleotide sequence: TGTGCCAGCAGCTCACCCGGGACAGCCAATGAGCAGTTCTTC. It specifies CASSSPGTANEQFF.

A few counts support this clone. The chain employs TRBV25-1 and TRBJ2-7, with D possibly matching TRBD2 (5 bases). V dropped 7 bases and J dropped 6 bases, with 22 bases sitting between them. Looked up from germline, CDR1 is MGHDK and CDR2 is SYGVNS. This CDR3 has 15 residues. The CDR3 protein is CASTRGPFRDAEQYF. CDR3 in DNA: TGTGCCAGCACACGCGGACCCTTTCGGGATGCCGAGCAGTACTTC.